What follows describes a single T cell receptor beta chain. Its antigen remains unidentified. Within one base of it there is no much larger clone, and no base qualities were kept. This sample is part of a study of siplizumab effects on memory and regulatory T cells (dated by TCRdb to the late 2010s). Concerning the study at large: The study looked at the effect of siplizumab, an anti-CD2 antibody, on alloreactive T-cell subsets in allogeneic mixed lymphocyte reactions made from human PBMCs. Beyond this particular receptor, the publication reports: The suppressive function of proliferating Tregs from siplizumab cultures was not functionally confirmed. Sequences below about 10^-5 frequency were poorly captured, so only a minor fraction of alloreactive clones could be mapped to unstimulated subsets. About 75-95% of proliferating CD4+ or CD8+ clones could not be given a naive or memory phenotype. In reactions with siplizumab, an average of approximately 69% of mappable alloreactive CD4+ clones were Treg-derived, compared with 26.9% in control reactions. The cumulative frequency of alloreactive sequences traceable to unstimulated CD4+ memory T cells was significantly reduced by siplizumab. Unstimulated naive T cells appeared to be more diverse than memory T cells, and naive cells seemed to make a substantial contribution to the alloresponse.

Sorted unstimulated T cells and proliferating T cells recovered from mixed lymphocyte reactions underwent TCRbeta CDR3 sequencing. Fresh whole blood from approximately 9 HLA-typed healthy donors was used to isolate PBMCs. To map where alloreactive clones came from, unstimulated CD4+ regulatory T cells were FACS-sorted. Trimming costs V 2 bases and J 4 bases, and their ends lie 11 bases apart. Including the terminal cysteine and phenylalanine, the CDR3 comprises 14 residues. The retained sequence is limited to the CDR3, 42 bases, with the frame set at the first base. CDR1 and CDR2 were assigned from the germline V gene as MNHEY and SVGAGI. Library creation used the immunoSEQ multiplex PCR assay. Roughly 10^5 TCR templates per sample were assayed on the deep sequencing platform. Genomic DNA extracted from sorted T cells was used for TCRbeta CDR3 sequencing. Turning to the authors' computational methods: The R programming language was used for clonal analysis of the TCRbeta CDR3 data. Comparing unstimulated samples against CFSE-low samples taken after the reaction was how alloreactive CD4+ and CD8+ clones were defined. By matching sequences to the repertoires of sorted unstimulated Treg and non-Treg cells, each alloreactive CD4+ clone was assigned a regulatory or non-regulatory origin. What TCRdb holds here is the immuneACCESS table cut down to in-frame rearrangements. Part of the clones is not present; checked against another copy, under half of the missing clones reflect an unresolved V gene, and the others are unexplained. That table supplies the V and J calls and clone size; D and trimming were determined from the DNA. This sample comprises 95,000 to 110,000 clones, about 93% of them detected only once. The ten largest clonotypes hold roughly 0.64% of the sample.

The clonotype comes from a human donor in good health. The sequenced material came from Tregs sorted from blood. Here the chain combines TRBV6-5 and TRBJ1-2, with an unclear D gene assignment. This receptor has the CDR3 CASSYGTASYGYTF. The DNA sequence follows: TGTGCCAGCAGTTACGGAACAGCCTCCTATGGCTACACCTTC.